What follows describes a single TCR beta chain. These data are taken from a study of blood T cell repertoires in COVID-19. With 6 bases removed from V and 3 bases from J, the gap between germline ends came to 15 bases. Germline assignment: CDR1 MNHEY and CDR2 SMNVEV (reference sequence). This CDR3 comprises 14 residues. The table came from immunoSEQ multiplex PCR; TCRdb's copy has only in-frame clones and leaves some out. The table shows hundreds of thousands of clones, with around 90% occurring only once. Sequenced: peripheral blood. The sequence was collected from a woman aged 45-59 years who had recovered from COVID-19. This chain joins TRBV27 and TRBJ2-7, with a weak D call TRBD1 (6 bases). CDR3 in amino acids: CASSPRGAYYEQYF. The CDR3 coding sequence is TGTGCCAGCAGCCCCAGGGGCGCGTACTACGAGCAGTACTTC.